The 8 T cell receptor beta chains reported below all come from one sample, sequenced in a study of cytomegalovirus exposure and HLA in healthy donors. It was with 60 Vbeta and 13 Jbeta primers that the PCR ran. The data were produced by immunoSEQ multiplex PCR, yet TCRdb's version contains in-frame clones alone and is incomplete. Of around 99,000 clones in the sample, roughly two thirds were seen once. Specimen: PBMCs. The receptors originated from a man aged 40-49 years in good health and CMV-seronegative.

This clone appeared a few times. The rearrangement joins TRBV28 to TRBJ2-7; 8 nucleotides match TRBD2. V was pared by 5 bases and J by 3 bases, with 6 bases of the junction left unmatched. The CDR3 extends over 14 amino acids. From germline, CDR1 is MDHEN and CDR2 SYDVKM. This CDR3 is CASSRGGNLYEQYF. DNA for the CDR3: TGTGCCAGCAGTCGCGGGGGGAACCTCTACGAGCAGTACTTC.

This chain connects TRBV19 to TRBJ2-1; 8 bases align to TRBD1. V gave up 10 bases and J gave up 6 bases; unmatched junction bases: 11. The CDR3 totals 14 residues. In germline, CDR1 is LNHDA, CDR2 SQIVND (reference sequence). This chain's CDR3 is CATSDRAESNEQFF. The CDR3 DNA follows: TGTGCCACCTCGGACAGGGCTGAAAGCAATGAGCAGTTCTTC.

This clone has a handful of counts. The chain joins TRBV15 to TRBJ1-3; D is possibly TRBD1 (5 bases). CDR1 and CDR2 (germline): LNHNV, YYDKDF (reference sequence). The CDR3 is made up of 14 amino acids. The V end lost 2 bases, the J end lost 1 base, and 6 bases lay between the germline ends. This chain's CDR3 is CATSRQGSGNTIYF. CDR3 nucleotide sequence: TGTGCCACCAGCAGACAGGGTTCTGGAAACACCATATATTTT.

The chain employs TRBV19 and TRBJ2-1; TRBD2 matches 10 bases. This CDR3 region has 23 residues. Per germline, CDR1 LNHDA and CDR2 SQIVND (reference sequence). The V gene end was trimmed by 2 bases and the J gene end by 0 bases; junction bases not matched to a gene: 22. The CDR3: CASSILGSSGGRGFTSSYNEQFF. Here the CDR3 DNA reads TGTGCCAGTAGTATATTGGGGTCTAGCGGGGGAAGAGGATTCACGAGCTCCTACAATGAGCAGTTCTTC.

The chain couples TRBV5-6 to TRBJ1-5; maybe TRBD1 (6 bases). Trimming stripped 4 bases from V and 8 bases from J, with 16 bases between. Germline-derived CDR1 and CDR2 are SGHDT and YYEEEE. The CDR3 is made up of 14 amino acids. Here the CDR3 DNA reads TGTGCCAGCAGCCTTACAGGGATGGGCGAGCCCCAGCATTTT. Protein sequence: CASSLTGMGEPQHF.

Concerning this clone: A read error may account for a junction end that differs from germline. V is TRBV7-2 and J is TRBJ2-2; D perhaps matches TRBD2 (5 bases). The germline gives CDR1 SGHTA, CDR2 FQGNSA. This CDR3 comprises 13 residues. CDR3 region: CASSLAPRGELFF. CDR3 DNA sequence: TGTGCCAGCAGCCTAGCCCCGCGGGGGGAGCTGTTTTTT.

The V and J genes are TRBV19 and TRBJ1-1; TRBD1 agrees at 7 bases. Looked up from germline, CDR1 is LNHDA and CDR2 is SQIVND (reference sequence). With 6 bases clipped from V and 3 bases from J, the junction kept 4 bases outside the gene matches. The CDR3 sequence is 13 residues long. Here the CDR3 reads CASRRDRYTEAFF. DNA of the CDR3: TGTGCCAGTAGACGGGACAGATACACTGAAGCTTTCTTT.

The chain recombines TRBV11-2 with TRBJ2-3; 8 nucleotides line up with TRBD2. V lost 7 bases and J lost 2; bases outside the gene matches: 8. In germline, CDR1 is SGHAT, CDR2 FQNNGV. This CDR3 is built from 15 residues. The CDR3 spells CASNGGAATTDTQYF. DNA for the CDR3: TGTGCCAGCAACGGGGGGGCGGCAACCACAGATACGCAGTATTTT. The whole variable domain, filled in from reference TRBV11-2 and TRBJ2-3, reads EAGVAQSPRYKIIEKRQSVAFWCNPISGHATLYWYQQILGQGPKLLIQFQNNGVVDDSQLPKDRFSAERLKGVDSTLKIQPAKLEDSAVYLCASNGGAATTDTQYFGPGTRLTVL.